Shown below are 19 T cell receptor beta chains from a single sample sequenced in a study of response to subunit inactivated influenza vaccine. TCRdb called the RT-PCR reads again in MiXCR, with one record for every CDR3 protein. The sample comprises about 650,000 distinct CDR3 sequences, 11% to 15% of which are singletons, and roughly 7.6% rests with the top ten. Sequenced here: PBMCs from blood, sampled less than 15 days before vaccination. All receptors come from a man aged 45 to 65 who received an inactivated influenza vaccine.

This clonotype was counted a few times. The V call is TRBV5-5, the J call TRBJ2-1; D may correspond to TRBD1 or TRBD2 (5 bases each). Germline V lookup: CDR1 SGHKS, CDR2 YYEKEE (reference sequence). Trimming took 4 bases from V and 9 from J, leaving 17 bases between them. The CDR3 length is 14 residues. CDR3 region: CASSPGWSGSEQFF. The CDR3 bases are TGTGCCAGCAGCCCCGGATGGTCAGGGAGTGAGCAGTTCTTC.

This clonotype was seen ten or more times. The chain links TRBV10-3 to TRBJ2-7; D is ambiguous. V was trimmed by 4 bases and J by 2 bases, leaving 6 bases between them. There are 12 residues in the CDR3. Looked up from germline, CDR1 is ENHRY and CDR2 is SYGVKD. The CDR3, as DNA: TGTGCCATCAGTGTAGAAGCCTACGAGCAGTACTTC. Its protein is CAISVEAYEQYF.

The rearrangement uses TRBV4-3 and TRBJ2-6; D is ambiguous. This CDR3 has 15 amino acids. V lost 2 bases, J lost 0 bases, and 5 bases lay in between. The germline V gene has CDR1 LGHNA and CDR2 YSLEER. This chain's CDR3 is CASSQRYSGANVLTF. DNA of the CDR3: TGCGCCAGCAGCCAAAGGTACTCTGGGGCCAACGTCCTGACTTTC.

The chain combines TRBV15 with TRBJ2-5; weak D call: TRBD2 (6 bases). Germline assignment: CDR1 LNHNV and CDR2 YYDKDF (reference sequence). This CDR3 contains 14 residues. Trimming took off 3 bases at V and 5 bases at J, with 13 bases between the two ends. The CDR3: CATSSPAGVETQYF. CDR3 DNA sequence: TGTGCCACCAGCAGTCCAGCGGGTGTGGAGACCCAGTACTTC.

The V call is TRBV10-1, the J call TRBJ2-5; TRBD1 aligns across 10 bases. The germline gives CDR1 WNHNN, CDR2 SYGVQD (reference sequence). CDR3 length: 15 amino acids. The V segment lost 2 bases and the J segment 3 bases; nucleotides outside the gene matches: 3. This chain's CDR3 is CASSETGQGKETQYF. Written as DNA, the CDR3 is TGCGCCAGCAGTGAGACGGGACAGGGGAAAGAGACCCAGTACTTC.

This clonotype has just a few counts. The V and J genes are TRBV5-6 and TRBJ2-2; no reliable D call. The CDR3 length is 16 residues. Germline V gives CDR1 SGHDT, CDR2 YYEEEE. The germline V and J ends were trimmed by 3 bases and 5 bases, with 17 bases remaining between them. As DNA, the CDR3 is TGTGCCAGCAGCTCCTACTATATCAGGCGGACCGGGGAGCTGTTTTTT. Translation gives CASSSYYIRRTGELFF.

This clonotype showed up just a few times. The chain recombines TRBV6-5 with TRBJ1-1; D remains ambiguous. Germline values: CDR1 MNHEY, CDR2 SVGAGI. Between the trimmed V and J ends, which lost 4 bases and 0 bases, there was a span of 18 bases. This CDR3 contains 17 residues. CDR3 amino acids: CASSLGRHLGLNTEAFF. In DNA form, the CDR3 reads TGTGCCAGCAGTTTGGGCCGGCATTTGGGTTTGAACACTGAAGCTTTCTTT.

This clonotype has more than one count but fewer than ten. V is TRBV7-2 and J is TRBJ2-3; no definite D call. The CDR3 is 14 residues long. Germline assignment: CDR1 SGHTA and CDR2 FQGNSA. V dropped 4 bases and J dropped 2 bases, with 10 bases sitting between them. DNA for the CDR3: TGTGCCAGCAGCTCTGGACCTAACACAGATACGCAGTATTTT. It encodes CASSSGPNTDTQYF.

The chain recombines TRBV10-3 with TRBJ2-3; D might be TRBD1 (5 bases). Germline V lookup: CDR1 ENHRY, CDR2 SYGVKD. This CDR3 spans 12 amino acids. V was pared by 7 bases and J by 5 bases, with 10 bases between. Here the CDR3 reads CAITEQGDTQYF. CDR3 sequence (DNA): TGTGCCATCACCGAGCAGGGAGATACGCAGTATTTT.

The chain has TRBV5-1 and TRBJ2-5; D not certain. Germline CDR1 and CDR2: SGHRS and YFSETQ. Between the trimmed V and J ends, which lost 0 bases and 2 bases, there was a span of 14 bases. CDR3 length: 16 amino acids. The DNA for the CDR3 is TGCGCCAGCAGCTTGGTAATCCTGGGCCTTCAAGAGACCCAGTACTTC. This gives the protein CASSLVILGLQETQYF.

In nucleotides, the CDR3 is TGTGCCAGCAGTAGGGACAGTCAGAACACTGAAGCTTTCTTT. It is translated as CASSRDSQNTEAFF. The chain couples TRBV6-2 or TRBV6-3 to TRBJ1-1; 7 bases are shared with TRBD1. CDR3 length: 14 amino acids. V trimming: 5 bases; J trimming: 1 base; junction bases outside the gene matches: 4. Germline values: CDR1 MNHEY, CDR2 SVGEGT.

The chain is built from TRBV6-1 and TRBJ2-7; 8 nucleotides match TRBD1. Trimming took 6 bases from V and 3 from J; bases not matched to a gene: 7. CDR1 is MNHNS, CDR2 SASEGT, per germline. This CDR3 is built from 14 residues. CDR3 DNA sequence: TGTGCCAGCAGCCCCTCGGACAGGGACTACGAGCAGTACTTC. Protein sequence: CASSPSDRDYEQYF.

This clonotype was counted between two and nine times. The CDR3, as DNA: TGCAGCGCCCTCGGGACAGGAAACTCCTACGAGCAGTACTTC. Translation: CSALGTGNSYEQYF. V is TRBV29-1 and J is TRBJ2-7; TRBD1 agrees at 8 bases. Per germline, CDR1 SQVTM and CDR2 ANQGSEA. This CDR3 has 14 amino acids. Trimming cost V 7 bases and J 0 bases; bases outside gene matches: 8.

The rearrangement uses TRBV4-2 and TRBJ2-7; possibly TRBD1 for D (6 bases). V lost 4 bases and J 10 bases, leaving 20 bases between the germline ends. In germline, CDR1 is LGHNA, CDR2 YNFKEQ. The CDR3 has 14 residues. The CDR3 DNA reads TGTGCCAGCAGCCTTAACAGTCCGACAGGTCGTCAGTACTTC. It is translated as CASSLNSPTGRQYF.

This clonotype has just a few counts. CDR3 protein: CASSAYRDIGTDTQYF. The CDR3 bases are TGTGCCAGCAGTGCTTACCGGGACATAGGCACAGATACGCAGTATTTT. The chain combines TRBV25-1 with TRBJ2-3, with D maybe TRBD1 (6 bases). Germline CDR1 MGHDK, CDR2 SYGVNS. The CDR3 consists of 16 residues. V lost 4 bases and J lost 1, with 15 bases in between.

The chain is built from TRBV18 and TRBJ1-5; D is perhaps TRBD1 (5 bases). Germline values: CDR1 KGHSH, CDR2 LQKENI. Trimming cost V 3 bases and J 5 bases, with 11 bases left between them. This CDR3 has 14 amino acids. The CDR3 protein is CASSPGQRDQPQHF. In DNA form, the CDR3 reads TGTGCCAGCTCACCGGGGCAACGAGATCAGCCCCAGCATTTT.

V and J are TRBV24-1 and TRBJ2-3; no definite D call. Per germline, CDR1 KGHDR and CDR2 SFDVKD. V gave up 1 base and J gave up 5 bases, with 12 bases separating them. This CDR3 contains 15 residues. For the CDR3, the DNA is TGTGCCACCAGTGATTTCCCTAGTTCCGGAGATACGCAGTATTTT. Residues: CATSDFPSSGDTQYF.

This clonotype was detected ten times or more. The rearrangement uses TRBV7-9 and TRBJ2-3; the D is unclear. Germline V gene sequence: CDR1 SEHNR, CDR2 FQNEAQ (reference sequence). V was cut by 5 bases and J by 6 bases, with 9 bases left in between. The CDR3 runs to 12 residues. The CDR3 loop is CASSPLVDTQYF. The CDR3 region has the DNA TGTGCCAGCAGCCCCCTTGTGGATACGCAGTATTTT.

Notes on this clonotype: A much larger clone lies a single base off, so this may be a read error. The gene calls are TRBV12-3 or TRBV12-4 and TRBJ2-3; TRBD1 matches at 9 bases. There are 13 residues in the CDR3. In DNA form, the CDR3 reads TGTGCCAGGAGTTTAGGCCCGGGACAGGGCCCGTATTTT. The encoded protein is CARSLGPGQGPYF.